The rows below give T cell receptor beta chains drawn from one sample of a study of shared clonotypes between healthy human individuals. Only in-frame clones appear in the TCRdb table, and some are missing; sequencing was by immunoSEQ multiplex PCR. The sample lists roughly 590,000 clones, around 95% occurring once. The sample was naive CD8+ T cells sorted from blood. These receptors were taken from a woman aged 25 to 39 in good health. CDR3s include the opening cysteine and the closing phenylalanine or tryptophan. Some rows have no size entry. The others give once, few or many, or a class for an expanded clone.

V,J,size,CDR3
TRBV4-2,TRBJ2-7,.,CASSQETGVDEQYF
TRBV28,TRBJ1-1,.,CASSLTRLGTEAFF
TRBV7-2,TRBJ1-2,.,CASSLDAGQGAVSYGYTF
TRBV27,TRBJ2-7,.,CASSLGPASGSYEQYF
TRBV9,TRBJ1-2,once,CASSGARTGGDLSYGYTF
TRBV5-6,TRBJ1-2,.,CASSFQGSYGYTF
TRBV18,TRBJ2-1,.,CASSARDRGNNEQFF
TRBV5-4,TRBJ2-3,.,CASSLSDTQYF
TRBV2,TRBJ2-1,once,CASSEEGYNEQFF
TRBV28,TRBJ2-7,.,CATGGQGYEQYF
TRBV14,TRBJ1-2,.,CASSQERLLYGYTF
TRBV2,TRBJ1-2,.,CASSDWDSYGYTF
TRBV7-6,TRBJ1-1,.,CASSFSGGNTEAFF
TRBV28,TRBJ2-7,.,CASEGTLAGGTYEQYF
TRBV27,TRBJ1-2,.,CASSSLGSPIRDYGYTF
TRBV27,TRBJ2-1,.,CASSLGYNEQFF
TRBV11-2,TRBJ2-7,.,CASSLYGNSYEQYF
TRBV11-2,TRBJ2-7,.,CASSRLPGGSSYEQYF
TRBV27,TRBJ2-7,once,CASSSGQGSVGEQYF
TRBV2,TRBJ1-1,.,CASQGDTEAFF
TRBV7-8,TRBJ2-7,few,CASSLVNGGREQYF
TRBV13,TRBJ1-1,.,CASSLIGSEAFF
TRBV4-2,TRBJ1-2,.,CASSPGTIAGDYGYTF
TRBV5-1,TRBJ1-1,.,CASSLWANTEAFF
TRBV10-1,TRBJ2-7,once,CASTEGQAPSYEQYF
TRBV5-8,TRBJ1-5,.,CASTPRDPDQPQHF
TRBV9,TRBJ2-1,.,CASSEAGLTFNEQFF
TRBV28,TRBJ2-1,.,CASCISGSYNEQFF
TRBV5-1,TRBJ2-7,.,CASSLDPSGSSYEQYF
TRBV27,TRBJ1-5,once,CASRGGENNQPQHF
TRBV6-5,TRBJ2-7,.,CASSFAKIYEQYF
TRBV4-1,TRBJ2-3,.,CASSHDPAGLADTQYF
TRBV7-9,TRBJ1-3,.,CASSWTGTGNTIYF
TRBV5-6,TRBJ2-5,.,CASSLESRTAKETQYF
TRBV6-6,TRBJ2-4,.,CASRPQGTEAKNIQYF
TRBV27,TRBJ2-1,.,CASSNRDWVNEQFF
TRBV27,TRBJ2-7,.,CASSFSGPTYEQYF
TRBV2,TRBJ2-1,.,CATRESSYNEQFF
TRBV2,TRBJ2-3,.,CASSEEAGADTQYF
TRBV10-2,TRBJ1-2,.,CASRTGDGYTF
TRBV4-2,TRBJ2-1,.,CASSQDLTGLAGSGEQFF
TRBV21-1,TRBJ2-7,.,CASSKVLGSYEQYF
TRBV5-6,TRBJ1-3,.,CASSSDTTGNTIYF
TRBV5-6,TRBJ2-5,.,CASSLKWREGQETQYF
TRBV10-3,TRBJ1-6,.,CAISEWDRVYNSPLHF
TRBV20-1,TRBJ1-2,few,CSAIADYGYTF
TRBV7-9,TRBJ1-2,.,CASSPHFYYGYTF
TRBV7-9,TRBJ2-7,.,CASSLAGHYEQYF
TRBV5-6,TRBJ2-7,.,CASSFQSSYEQYF
TRBV11-2,TRBJ2-7,.,CASSSWTSGSQNEQYF